A selection of T cell receptor beta chains follows, all from one sample in a study of T cell responses to AZD1222 COVID-19 vaccine. Generated by immunoSEQ multiplex PCR, the TCRdb table keeps only in-frame clones and is missing some. Altogether around 120,000 clones are present, 70% to 90% being singletons, with the ten largest covering under 6.5%. The specimen comprised peripheral blood, sampled on day 0 of AZD1222 vaccination. These TCRs come from an adult in good health. CDR3s include the opening cysteine and the closing phenylalanine or tryptophan. The D gene is left open where the match is weak. Some rows mark clone size as missing; the rest say once, few, many or name a class of expanded clone.

CASSEDLVLVPWVYF | TGTGCCAGCAGTGAAGATTTGGTGTTGGTGCCCTGGGTGTATTTT | - | - | TRBV6-1 | 15 | TRBJ1-3
CASSSTTRGKGNEQFF | TGTGCCAGCAGCTCGACCACCAGGGGTAAGGGCAATGAGCAGTTCTTC | - | - | TRBV11-1 | 16 | TRBJ2-1
CASSFATGGTEAFF | TGCGCCAGCAGCTTCGCGACAGGGGGCACTGAAGCTTTCTTT | TRBD1 | - | TRBV5-1 | 14 | TRBJ1-1
CASAASLGINEKLFF | TGTGCCAGCGCAGCTTCCCTAGGGATTAATGAAAAACTGTTTTTT | - | - | TRBV7-2 | 15 | TRBJ1-4
CASSLAGSTATSTDTQYF | TGTGCCAGCTCACTCGCCGGGTCTACGGCAACTAGCACAGATACGCAGTATTTT | - | - | TRBV18 | 18 | TRBJ2-3
CASSFRTGVGNEQFF | TGCGCCAGCAGCTTCCGGACAGGGGTGGGGAATGAGCAGTTCTTC | TRBD1 | - | TRBV5-1 | 15 | TRBJ2-1
CASSPRLTGYTF | TGTGCCAGTAGTCCCAGACTGACTGGCTACACCTTC | - | - | TRBV19 | 12 | TRBJ1-2
CASGLVGSQTQYF | TGTGCTAGTGGTTTGGTAGGTTCCCAGACCCAGTACTTC | - | once | TRBV12-5 | 13 | TRBJ2-5
CASSDGWDSPLHF | TGTGCCAGCAGCGATGGGTGGGATTCACCCCTCCACTTT | - | - | TRBV3-1/TRBV3-2 | 13 | TRBJ1-6
CASSVEASLSTDTQYF | TGTGCCAGCAGCGTAGAGGCTAGCCTAAGCACAGATACGCAGTATTTT | - | - | TRBV9 | 16 | TRBJ2-3
CASSHAGGGNEKLFF | TGTGCCAGCAGCCATGCCGGAGGAGGTAATGAAAAACTGTTTTTT | - | - | TRBV4-2 | 15 | TRBJ1-4
CASSPSRDRGHSYNSPLHF | TGTGCCAGCAGCCCCTCTCGGGACAGGGGGCACTCCTATAATTCACCCCTCCACTTT | TRBD1 | - | TRBV27 | 19 | TRBJ1-6
CASSYGTTPSNQPQHF | TGTGCCAGCAGCTACGGGACAACTCCTAGCAATCAGCCCCAGCATTTT | - | once | TRBV7-8 | 16 | TRBJ1-5
CATSDTGTGVQTQYF | TGTGCCACCAGTGATACCGGGACAGGGGTCCAAACGCAGTATTTT | TRBD1 | - | TRBV24-1 | 15 | TRBJ2-3
CATWDRGWDTQYF | TGTGCCACCTGGGACAGGGGGTGGGATACGCAGTATTTT | TRBD1 | - | TRBV2 | 13 | TRBJ2-3
CASSSTGTTSNQPQHF | TGTGCCAGTAGTTCCACGGGGACGACTAGCAATCAGCCCCAGCATTTT | - | once | TRBV19 | 16 | TRBJ1-5
CASSGIGNTEAFF | TGTGCCAGCTCGGGGATTGGCAACACTGAAGCTTTCTTT | - | once | TRBV12-3/TRBV12-4 | 13 | TRBJ1-1
CASSHKTGYTEAFF | TGCGCCAGCAGCCATAAAACAGGTTACACTGAAGCTTTCTTT | - | - | TRBV4-1 | 14 | TRBJ1-1
CASSLRQRETQYF | TGTGCCAGCAGCTTACGGCAGAGAGAGACCCAGTACTTC | - | - | TRBV13 | 13 | TRBJ2-5
CASSVASMEETQYF | TGTGCCAGCAGCGTAGCCAGCATGGAAGAGACCCAGTACTTC | - | - | TRBV9 | 14 | TRBJ2-5
CASSPLSTSGGARTDTQYF | TGTGCCAGCAGCCCTCTATCGACTAGCGGGGGGGCCCGGACAGATACGCAGTATTTT | TRBD2 | - | TRBV7-2 | 19 | TRBJ2-3
CASSLDLQGRRNYGYTF | TGTGCCAGCAGCTTAGATTTACAGGGGCGTCGGAACTATGGCTACACCTTC | TRBD1 | - | TRBV7-2 | 17 | TRBJ1-2
CASSNPSEETQYF | TGCGCCAGCAGCAACCCTAGCGAGGAGACCCAGTACTTC | - | - | TRBV5-1 | 13 | TRBJ2-5
CASRGALGPQHF | TGTGCCAGCAGAGGGGCGTTGGGGCCCCAGCATTTT | - | - | TRBV28 | 12 | TRBJ1-5
CASSQTRTGELFF | TGTGCCAGCAGCCAGACGAGGACCGGGGAGCTGTTTTTT | - | - | TRBV7-8 | 13 | TRBJ2-2
CASSLQGQGGTEAFF | TGCGCCAGCAGCTTACAAGGGCAGGGAGGGACTGAAGCTTTCTTT | - | - | TRBV5-1 | 15 | TRBJ1-1
CASSFAGTDKKTQYF | TGCGCCAGCAGCTTCGCCGGGACGGACAAGAAGACCCAGTACTTC | - | - | TRBV5-1 | 15 | TRBJ2-5
CASSYRQLNTGELFF | TGTGCCAGCAGTTATCGACAGTTGAACACCGGGGAGCTGTTTTTT | - | few | TRBV6-2/TRBV6-3 | 15 | TRBJ2-2
CASSLDGGPYGYTF | TGTGCCAGCAGTTTAGATGGGGGTCCCTATGGCTACACCTTC | - | - | TRBV27 | 14 | TRBJ1-2